This TCR beta chain was found in a study of CD8 T cells in ankylosing spondylitis. The study's findings and limits: Disease-linked clones were reportedly significantly enriched in matched ankylosing spondylitis synovial fluid. Characteristic of ankylosing spondylitis blood, it appeared, was a TCR beta motif comprising about eight highly homologous variants.

Libraries of TCR beta came from quantitative 5'-RACE with molecular barcodes. From the 5' RACE reads, TCRdb called clonotypes with MiXCR, one entry per CDR3 protein. The sample carries fewer than 180,000 distinct CDR3 sequences, around 43% recorded once. V shed 2 bases, J shed 0 bases, and the junction held 5 bases outside the gene matches. The CDR3 length is 15 residues. CDR1 and CDR2 (germline): SQVTM, ANQGSEA. This clonotype was observed many times. The antigen is undetermined. The chain joins TRBV29-1 to TRBJ2-5, with 8 bases matching TRBD1. The source is a male donor with ankylosing spondylitis. The sequenced sample consisted of synovial fluid, either unsorted or a sorted T cell fraction (not recorded which). CDR3 sequence (DNA): TGCAGCGTTGAATCCCCAGGGGGCTACCAAGAGACCCAGTACTTC. Its translation is CSVESPGGYQETQYF.